The T cell receptor (beta chain) under discussion was sequenced for a study of shared clonotypes between healthy human individuals (TCRdb year 2020). Regarding the research as a whole: The cohort included a few men and a couple of women between 18 and 49 years of age. For each donor, three plates each were used for CD4 naive and CD4 memory, two plates were used for CD8 naive, and one plate was used for CD8 memory. To estimate repertoire size and how much clonotype sharing occurs between individuals, the study deeply sequenced the blood TCR repertoires of five or six healthy adults. Different laboratories and diverse techniques were used to prepare libraries and sequence TCR repertoires, to increase sequencing depth and limit assay-specific biases. Between about 0.9 and 8.9 billion PBMCs per donor were obtained by leukapheresis. Paper-wide results and their limitations: Pairwise subsampling indicated that sequencing depth was expected to affect the degree of clonotype sharing among donors. Larger estimated clonotype richness was generally found for naive subsets than for memory subsets. Sharing across several donors was observed for approximately 5% of naive CD4, around 3.5% of naive CD8, 2.3% of memory CD4, and about 0.38% of memory CD8 clonotypes. Rarefaction of sorted-subset datasets indicated incomplete sequencing despite the large sequencing depth. The small number of donors limited the genetic and exposure-history diversity represented. Compared with non-shared clonotypes, clonotypes shared by all four sorted-subset donors had higher generation probabilities. Only blood was sampled, and tissue TCR repertoires likely differ from those in blood.

Using the deep immunoSEQ assay, multiplex PCR amplified TCR CDR3 regions from genomic DNA. Extracted genomic DNA from each cell subset was distributed evenly across all wells of several immunoSEQ 96-well plates, and each plate was treated as a replicate. For sorted subsets, each replicate PCR was loaded with 200 ng genomic DNA, equivalent to 25,000 to 35,000 T cell genomes. Purified libraries were measured with a Qubit 3.0 fluorometer, size-checked on a Bioanalyzer 2100, and measured again with the KAPA Library Quantification kit. Every immunoSEQ 96-well plate was sequenced on a separate single-read 150-cycle Illumina NextSeq 550 flow cell. The authors' analysis ran thus. Because the immunoSEQ output held only junctional sequences and lacked quality scores, the filtering could not match the filtering applied to full-length reads. Sequences were annotated with PyIR, a Python wrapper for IgBLAST v1.9, using IMGT germline references to assign V/J genes and CDR3. Reads with weak V/J assignments (E-value above 1e-6), missing CDR3, stop codons, out-of-frame junctions, or ambiguous translated residues were removed. V3J clonotypes were defined as sequences sharing the same inferred V gene, J gene, and CDR3 amino acid sequence. The percentage overlap between two repertoires was calculated by dividing the number of shared unique clonotypes by the size of the smaller repertoire. Richness of each repertoire was evaluated using RTK rarefaction, the Chao1 estimator, and Recon v2.1 estimates of unobserved clonotypes. Generation probabilities were computed with OLGA for all TCRbeta clonotypes obtained by the gDNA method from a few donors. TCRdb stores this immuneACCESS table with in-frame sequences only. Part of the clones is absent; in the studies checked, under half of the shortfall reflects unresolved V genes, and no reason is known for the rest. That table is the source of V, J and clone size, and D and trimming were worked out from the DNA. The sample records roughly 380,000 clones, 96% of which are singletons. The ten top clones hold 0.32% of the sample.

Donors were healthy HIV-negative adults with no recently reported acute infections or vaccinations. Every donor was a Caucasian adult residing in Nashville, Tennessee, USA. CD8 memory samples were composed of magnetically selected CD45RO+ cells combined with CCR7-negative CD45RA+ effector memory (TemRA) cells. Blood was obtained by leukapheresis, after which PBMCs were separated by Ficoll-Histopaque density gradient centrifugation and cryopreserved in liquid nitrogen vapor phase. Purity and quantity of every magnetically sorted T cell population were checked by analytical flow cytometry. Genomic DNA was isolated from every sorted fraction and measured by UV absorbance on a Nanodrop 2000c. Per the germline V gene, MGHDK is the CDR1 and SYGVNS is the CDR2. V is pruned by 7 bases and J by 8 bases, leaving 23 bases of the junction without a gene match. Taken from cysteine to phenylalanine, the CDR3 has 18 residues. The retained sequence is limited to the CDR3, 54 bases, with the frame set at the first base.

In the case of this clone: It lacks a known antigen. Base qualities are not recorded, but no much larger clone differs from it by a single base.

The origin of this receptor is a man aged 30 to 39 in good health. The receptor chain draws on TRBV25-1 and TRBJ2-1, and 7 bases in between align with TRBD2. The material sequenced was memory CD8+ T cells sorted from blood. The cell subset or site label on this specimen signifies: CD45RO+ cells pooled with CCR7-negative TemRA cells. The CDR3 has the sequence CASISRAGETGARHEQFF. The nucleotide sequence is given as TGTGCCAGCATTTCCCGGGCGGGGGAGACGGGAGCTAGACATGAGCAGTTCTTC.